This T cell receptor (beta chain) was observed in a study of cytomegalovirus exposure and HLA in healthy donors. This CDR3 is built from 14 residues. Germline CDR1 and CDR2: SGHNT and YYREEE (reference sequence). Trimming removed 1 base from V and 8 bases from J; junction bases left unmatched: 8. Amplification used 60 Vbeta primers and 13 Jbeta primers. Repertoires were generated with immunoSEQ multiplex PCR, while TCRdb's copy carries only in-frame clones and drops some. The table has about 76,000 clones, around three quarters seen once; the top ten hold around 2.5%. The sequencing input was PBMCs. This receptor was taken from a man aged 25-45 years in good health and CMV-seronegative. This chain joins TRBV5-4 and TRBJ1-2, with 7 bases matching TRBD1. The CDR3 sequence: CASSLFDRARGYTF. As DNA, the CDR3 is TGTGCCAGCAGCTTGTTTGACAGGGCGCGCGGCTACACCTTC.